This TCR beta chain originates from a study of cytomegalovirus exposure and HLA in healthy donors. Study observations and caveats: Analysis was carried out at a later point, and it linked a missense DCLRE1C variant to TCR beta V- and J-gene trimming. Altogether, 164 TCR beta chains were recorded as cytomegalovirus-associated.

V dropped 2 bases and J dropped 7 bases, with 15 bases sitting between them. The germline CDR1 and CDR2 sequences are GTSNPN and SVGIG (reference sequence). This CDR3 spans 14 amino acids. A word on this clone: Antigen: not known.

The study ran its PCR with 60 Vbeta and 13 Jbeta primers. Produced via immunoSEQ multiplex PCR; TCRdb's table is partial and in-frame only. The table includes tens of thousands of clones, 65% to 80% detected once. The origin of this receptor is a middle-aged man in good health and CMV-seropositive. Sequenced: PBMCs. V and J are TRBV30 and TRBJ2-1; D possibly corresponds to TRBD1 (6 bases). CDR3 loop: CAWSWAGVLNEQFF. DNA of the CDR3: TGTGCCTGGAGTTGGGCAGGGGTACTTAATGAGCAGTTCTTC.